This TCR beta chain derives from a study of T cell repertoires in cytomegalovirus infection. In this sample, this clonotype turned up a few times. The antigen remains undetermined. Each CDR3 protein is one row after TCRdb ran MiXCR on the reads. The table shows hundreds of thousands of distinct CDR3 sequences, with around 30% occurring only once. Trimming removed 3 bases from V and 4 bases from J, with 9 bases in between. CDR3 size: 13 residues. The sequence derives from a human donor in good health (CMV status not recorded). Some clones in this sample may be carry-over from other donors' samples. The sequencing used cultured PBMCs, collected from culture after CMV antigen stimulation. The J gene is TRBJ1-2, the V gene TRBV12-3 or TRBV12-4; perhaps TRBD1 as D (5 bases). Here the CDR3 reads CASSFDSIYGYTF. The CDR3 coding sequence is TGTGCCAGCAGTTTCGACAGCATCTATGGCTACACCTTC.